This T cell receptor (beta chain) is drawn from a study of T cells in Graves' hyperthyroidism and ophthalmopathy. The wider study: Peripheral blood was secured at the point of initial diagnosis, before any treatment.

The investigators amplified TCR beta CDR3 regions from RNA transcripts. An initial round of RT-PCR targeting the TCR CDR3 relied on the HTBI primer set. TCRdb ran MiXCR on the multiplex PCR reads and lists one entry per CDR3 protein. Among 620,000 or so distinct CDR3 sequences, roughly 15% were seen once, and the ten largest hold approximately 13%. CDR1 is MDHEN and CDR2 is SYDVKM in the germline V gene. The CDR3 loop spans 14 amino acids. Trimming cost V 3 bases and J 4 bases, with 10 bases left between them. The study included ophthalmopathy patients with Clinical Activity Score at least 3, NOSPECS grade at least 4 and duration under 3 months.

The sequenced material came from blood. The rearrangement uses TRBV28 and TRBJ2-1; D is ambiguous. The receptor was isolated from a woman aged 50 to 60 with Graves' ophthalmopathy. CDR3 protein: CASSFRRLYNEQFF. Here the CDR3 DNA reads TGTGCCAGCAGTTTTCGGAGATTGTACAATGAGCAGTTCTTC.